Sequencing of this TCR beta chain was carried out in a study of T cells in Graves' hyperthyroidism and ophthalmopathy. Among the patients, aged 18 to 65, hyperthyroidism was newly diagnosed and had lasted under 2 months. Together with thyroid ultrasound, orbital computed tomography, serum thyroxine and TRAb, clinical symptoms were used for diagnoses. The blood sample dates from first hyperthyroidism diagnosis, preceding any ophthalmopathy symptoms. The authors took PBMCs from 8 to 10 ml fresh peripheral blood. TCR beta CDR3 sequences were amplified from RNA transcripts. The study used the HTBI primer set for a first-round RT-PCR of the TCR CDR3. A single record per CDR3 protein comes from TCRdb applying MiXCR to the multiplex PCR reads. The data contain approximately 400,000 distinct CDR3 sequences, roughly 14% of them singletons. Trimming shortened V by 4 bases and J by 3 bases, and 14 bases separated the two germline ends. The CDR3 is made up of 15 amino acids. Germline V gives CDR1 SGHRS, CDR2 YFSETQ.

The sample holds many counts of this clonotype. This clonotype was sampled from a man aged 25 to 40 with Graves' hyperthyroidism that later progressed to Graves' ophthalmopathy. V and J are TRBV5-1 and TRBJ2-1, with D perhaps matching TRBD2 (6 bases). Sequences were obtained from blood. The CDR3 DNA sequence: TGCGCCAGCAGCCCCGAGGCGGGGTACTACAATGAGCAGTTCTTC. Protein: CASSPEAGYYNEQFF.